This is a list of T cell receptor beta chains from one sample in a study of shared clonotypes between healthy human individuals. Profiling relied on immunoSEQ multiplex PCR, and the TCRdb table lists in-frame clones only, not all of them. The data contain hundreds of thousands of clones, roughly 95% of them singletons. The sequenced sample was naive CD4+ T cells sorted from blood. The receptor set was obtained from a woman in her 30s in good health. CDR3s include the opening cysteine and the closing phenylalanine or tryptophan. A D gene is named only where the DNA matches it firmly. The listing skips clone size in some rows; elsewhere it reads once, few, many or a size class.

len	v_gene	d_gene	abundance	j_gene	CDR3nt	CDR3aa
15	TRBV28	.	.	TRBJ1-1	TGTGCCAGCAGTTCCGTCTTTGGGAGTGAAACTGAAGCTTTCTTT	CASSSVFGSETEAFF
14	TRBV28	TRBD2	.	TRBJ2-7	TGTGCCAGCAGCCCGGGACTAGCGGGAGTGTATAAGTACTTC	CASSPGLAGVYKYF
16	TRBV5-5	TRBD1	once	TRBJ2-7	TGTGCCAGCAGCTTGGGACCGGGACAGTCAGGTTTAGAGCAGTACTTC	CASSLGPGQSGLEQYF
16	TRBV10-2	TRBD1	once	TRBJ2-7	TGCGCCAGCAGTGAGAGCCGGGACAGGGGTCGTTACGAGCAGTACTTC	CASSESRDRGRYEQYF
14	TRBV11-2	TRBD1	.	TRBJ2-2	TGTGCCAGCAGCTTCGCAGGGGGAAAGGGGGAGCTGTTTTTT	CASSFAGGKGELFF
17	TRBV7-2	.	.	TRBJ1-1	TGTGCCAGCAGCTTAGTCAGGGGAACACTCCCTAACACTGAAGCTTTCTTT	CASSLVRGTLPNTEAFF
15	TRBV5-4	.	.	TRBJ2-1	TGTGCCAGCAGCTTGGAGCCTAGCTCCTACAATGAGCAGTTCTTC	CASSLEPSSYNEQFF
15	TRBV19	.	.	TRBJ1-4	TGTGCCAGTAGTATGGCGGTCAGACCTAATGAAAAACTGTTTTTT	CASSMAVRPNEKLFF
20	TRBV12-5	TRBD1	.	TRBJ2-1	TGTGCTAGTGGCTCCGACCGGGACAGCAACCAATTAATCGCCTACAATGAGCAGTTCTTC	CASGSDRDSNQLIAYNEQFF
17	TRBV11-2	.	.	TRBJ2-7	TGTGCCAGCAGCCCATTGCGAAAACAGGGCCCATCCTACGAGCAGTACTTC	CASSPLRKQGPSYEQYF
14	TRBV7-9	.	.	TRBJ2-5	TGTGCCAGCAGCCCCCCAGGACTACAAGAGACCCAGTACTTC	CASSPPGLQETQYF
14	TRBV7-3	.	once	TRBJ1-2	TGTGCCAGCAGCGCCCGGTCCCCGATTGAGGGCTACACCTTC	CASSARSPIEGYTF
13	TRBV6-5	.	.	TRBJ1-1	TGTGCCAGCAGTTACGGGGAGGAGACTGAAGCTTTCTTT	CASSYGEETEAFF
14	TRBV14	.	.	TRBJ1-4	TGTGCCAGCAGCCAAGATTCGGGGGCTGGAAAACTGTTTTTT	CASSQDSGAGKLFF
13	TRBV11-2	.	.	TRBJ1-1	TGTGCCAGCAGCTTTCCGGAGATTAGCCAAGCTTTCTTT	CASSFPEISQAFF
15	TRBV28	TRBD1	once	TRBJ2-7	TGTGCCAGCAGTGACCAGGGGGCTCGACCCTACGAGCAGTACTTC	CASSDQGARPYEQYF
16	TRBV28	TRBD2	.	TRBJ2-1	TGTGCCAGCAGCACCCCGGCTAGCGGCTCCTACAATGAGCAGTTCTTC	CASSTPASGSYNEQFF
12	TRBV25-1	TRBD1	once	TRBJ1-1	TGTGCCAGCAGGGGACAGGGTACTGAAGCTTTCTTT	CASRGQGTEAFF
16	TRBV18	TRBD1	.	TRBJ1-1	TGTGCCAGCTCACCACTAACAGGGGGCCCGTACACTGAAGCTTTCTTT	CASSPLTGGPYTEAFF
16	TRBV15	TRBD2	once	TRBJ2-1	TGTGCCACCAGCGGGGGGAGGACTAGCGGGGGCAATGAGCAGTTCTTC	CATSGGRTSGGNEQFF
16	TRBV6-1	.	.	TRBJ2-3	TGTGCCAGCAGTGAACTCGGTAGCGGTAACACAGATACGCAGTATTTT	CASSELGSGNTDTQYF
15	TRBV18	.	.	TRBJ2-7	TGTGCCAGCTCACCACCGGTCGCCGGCCCCTACGAGCAGTACTTC	CASSPPVAGPYEQYF
15	TRBV7-9	.	.	TRBJ2-1	TGTGCCAGCAGCTTAGTAGCGCGACGCGAAAATGAGCAGTTCTTC	CASSLVARRENEQFF
12	TRBV27	.	.	TRBJ1-5	TGTGCCAGCAGTTTCAGGGATCAGCCCCAGCATTTT	CASSFRDQPQHF
15	TRBV28	.	.	TRBJ1-5	TGTGCCAGCAGACTAACAGATGGCCATAATCAGCCCCAGCATTTT	CASRLTDGHNQPQHF
17	TRBV4-1	TRBD1	.	TRBJ1-1	TGCGCCAGCAGCCCTCCGGGACAGGGCGGTGAGAACACTGAAGCTTTCTTT	CASSPPGQGGENTEAFF
14	TRBV28	.	.	TRBJ1-4	TGTGCCAGCAGTCCTATCGAAAAGGATGAAAAACTGTTTTTT	CASSPIEKDEKLFF
16	TRBV7-2	TRBD2	once	TRBJ2-2	TGTGCCAGCAGCTCCCGGACTAGCGGGAGTTTCGGGGAGCTGTTTTTT	CASSSRTSGSFGELFF
15	TRBV6-1	.	.	TRBJ1-1	TGTGCCAGCAGTGAACTGAGCAGGTCTAACACTGAAGCTTTCTTT	CASSELSRSNTEAFF
16	TRBV27	.	.	TRBJ2-7	TGTGCCAGCAGGAAGTTACCCCGGCAGGCAGACTACGAGCAGTACTTC	CASRKLPRQADYEQYF
13	TRBV4-1	.	.	TRBJ2-7	TGCGCCAGCAGCCTGAGTCTTTTCTACGAGCAGTACTTC	CASSLSLFYEQYF
17	TRBV7-2	TRBD2	.	TRBJ2-5	TGTGCCAGCAGCGTAAGGGCCCAACTAGCGGGAGAAAAGACCCAGTACTTC	CASSVRAQLAGEKTQYF
14	TRBV28	TRBD2	.	TRBJ2-4	TGTGCCAGCAGTTTCGCCGGGACTAGCGGGAGGGGGTACTTC	CASSFAGTSGRGYF
14	TRBV2	.	.	TRBJ2-3	TGTGCCGGATCCGGGACTGAGATGTCAGATACGCAGTATTTT	CAGSGTEMSDTQYF
17	TRBV28	TRBD1	.	TRBJ1-5	TGTGCCAGCAGTTTGTACGGGACAGGTGTCCGCAATCAGCCCCAGCATTTT	CASSLYGTGVRNQPQHF
13	TRBV7-3	.	.	TRBJ2-3	TGTGCCAGCAGCTTACCTCCACAAGATACGCAGTATTTT	CASSLPPQDTQYF
13	TRBV10-3	TRBD2	.	TRBJ2-3	TGTGCCTTGGGACTAGCGGGAGCAGATACGCAGTATTTT	CALGLAGADTQYF
13	TRBV6-1	TRBD2	.	TRBJ2-7	TGTGCCAGCAGTGGACTAGCGACCGACGAGCAGTACTTC	CASSGLATDEQYF
14	TRBV4-1	.	few	TRBJ1-5	TGCGCCAGCAGCCAAGAGTTTGTGATTCAGCCCCAGCATTTT	CASSQEFVIQPQHF
12	TRBV28	.	.	TRBJ2-1	TGTGCCAGCAGTGGGACGAAGTGGAAAAAGTTCTTC	CASSGTKWKKFF
15	TRBV6-5	.	.	TRBJ1-1	TGTGCCAGCAGAAACGATGTTTCGACCCCTACTGAAGCTTTCTTT	CASRNDVSTPTEAFF
15	TRBV28	.	once	TRBJ1-5	TGTGCCAGCAGTTCCCCCCCGGATAGCAATCAGCCCCAGCATTTT	CASSSPPDSNQPQHF
11	TRBV2	.	.	TRBJ1-2	TGTGCCAGCAGCGGGGGTCGAGGCTACACCTTC	CASSGGRGYTF
14	TRBV7-2	TRBD1	.	TRBJ2-7	TGTGCCAGCAGCCAACAGGGGGCAAGTTACGAGCAGTACTTC	CASSQQGASYEQYF
11	TRBV10-3	.	.	TRBJ2-7	TGTGCCACCGCCGAGCGAGACGAGCAGTACTTC	CATAERDEQYF
16	TRBV30	TRBD1	.	TRBJ1-1	TGTGCCTGGTCACCCCTGGGGGGACAGGGGATCTCTGAAGCTTTCTTT	CAWSPLGGQGISEAFF
14	TRBV29-1	TRBD2	once	TRBJ2-7	TGCAGCGTTGCCGGACTAGACGGTATCCACGAGCAGTACTTC	CSVAGLDGIHEQYF
13	TRBV28	TRBD2	.	TRBJ2-7	TGTGCCAGCAGTCTGGGACTAGCGGGAGCGGAGAGTTTC	CASSLGLAGAESF
12	TRBV25-1	.	.	TRBJ1-6	TGTGCCAGCAGTGTTAACTATTCACCCCTCCACTTT	CASSVNYSPLHF
14	TRBV5-1	.	once	TRBJ1-1	TGCGCCAGCAGCTTAATGAGGGGGGAAACTGAAGCTTTCTTT	CASSLMRGETEAFF